The TCR beta chain described here comes from a study of T cells in Graves' hyperthyroidism and ophthalmopathy. Findings and caveats of the study: For ophthalmopathy, model prediction preceded onset by a median 6.5 months.

Trimming took 1 base from V and 2 from J, leaving 12 bases between them. The CDR3 covers 15 residues. From germline, CDR1 is LGHDT and CDR2 YNNKEL (reference sequence). This clonotype was counted at least ten times. Its antigen is unidentified. Patients aged 18 to 65 had newly diagnosed hyperthyroidism lasting under 2 months. Amplification of TCR beta CDR3 regions used RNA as the template. In the first-round RT-PCR of the TCR CDR3, the HTBI primer set was used. TCRdb reprocessed the multiplex PCR reads via MiXCR and lists one record per CDR3 protein. The sample carries around 700,000 distinct CDR3 sequences, around 20% recorded once.

The sequencing sample was made of blood. The genes are TRBV3-1 and TRBJ2-7; TRBD1 might be the D (6 bases). This clonotype was obtained from a woman in her fifties or sixties with Graves' hyperthyroidism that later progressed to Graves' ophthalmopathy. CDR3 loop: CASSQAPGATYEQYF. CDR3 DNA sequence: TGTGCCAGCAGCCAAGCCCCAGGGGCAACCTACGAGCAGTACTTC.